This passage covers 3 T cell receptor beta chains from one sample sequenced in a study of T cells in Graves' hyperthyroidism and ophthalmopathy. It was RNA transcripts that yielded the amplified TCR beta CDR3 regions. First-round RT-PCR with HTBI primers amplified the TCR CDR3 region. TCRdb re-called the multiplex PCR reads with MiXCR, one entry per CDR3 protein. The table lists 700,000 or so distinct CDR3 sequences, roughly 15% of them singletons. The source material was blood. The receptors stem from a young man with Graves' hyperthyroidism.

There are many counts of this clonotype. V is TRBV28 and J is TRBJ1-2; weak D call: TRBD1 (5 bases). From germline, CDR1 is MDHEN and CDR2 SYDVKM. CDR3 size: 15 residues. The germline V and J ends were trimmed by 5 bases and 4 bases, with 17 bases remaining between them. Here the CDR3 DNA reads TGTGCCAGCAGTGTCGGGGGTATCTATCTCTATGGCTACACCTTC. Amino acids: CASSVGGIYLYGYTF.

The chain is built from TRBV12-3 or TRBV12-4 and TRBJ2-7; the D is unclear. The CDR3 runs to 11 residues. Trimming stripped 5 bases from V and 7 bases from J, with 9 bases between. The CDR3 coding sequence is TGTGCCAGCAGTGCCCTGGAAGAGCAGTACTTC. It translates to CASSALEEQYF.

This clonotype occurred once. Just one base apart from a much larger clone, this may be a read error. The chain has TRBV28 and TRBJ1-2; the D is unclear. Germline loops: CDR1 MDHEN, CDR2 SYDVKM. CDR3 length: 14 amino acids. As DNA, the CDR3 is TGTGCCAGCAGTCTCGGGATTGGCCACTATGGCTACATCTTC. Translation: CASSLGIGHYGYIF.